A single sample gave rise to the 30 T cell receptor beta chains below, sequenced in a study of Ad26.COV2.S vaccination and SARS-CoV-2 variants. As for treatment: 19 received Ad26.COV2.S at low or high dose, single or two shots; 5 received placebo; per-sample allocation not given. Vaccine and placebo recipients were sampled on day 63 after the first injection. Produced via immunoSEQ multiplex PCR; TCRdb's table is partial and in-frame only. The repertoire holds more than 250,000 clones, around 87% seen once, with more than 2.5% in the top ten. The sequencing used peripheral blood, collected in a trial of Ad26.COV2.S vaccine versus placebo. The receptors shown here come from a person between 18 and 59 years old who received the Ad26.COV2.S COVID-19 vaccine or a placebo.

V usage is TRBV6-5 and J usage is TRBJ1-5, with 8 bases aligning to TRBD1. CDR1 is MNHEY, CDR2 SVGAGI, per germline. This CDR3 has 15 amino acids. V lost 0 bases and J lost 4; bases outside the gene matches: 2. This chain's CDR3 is CASSYSRQGNQPQHF. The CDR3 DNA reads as TGTGCCAGCAGTTACTCGAGACAGGGGAATCAGCCCCAGCATTTT.

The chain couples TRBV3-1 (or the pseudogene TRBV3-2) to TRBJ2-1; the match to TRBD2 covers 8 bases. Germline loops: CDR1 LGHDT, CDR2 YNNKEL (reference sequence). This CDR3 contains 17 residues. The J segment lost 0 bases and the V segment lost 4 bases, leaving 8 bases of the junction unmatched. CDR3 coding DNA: TGTGCCAGCAGCCCGCAAATAACTAGCGGCTCCTACAATGAGCAGTTCTTC. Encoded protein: CASSPQITSGSYNEQFF.

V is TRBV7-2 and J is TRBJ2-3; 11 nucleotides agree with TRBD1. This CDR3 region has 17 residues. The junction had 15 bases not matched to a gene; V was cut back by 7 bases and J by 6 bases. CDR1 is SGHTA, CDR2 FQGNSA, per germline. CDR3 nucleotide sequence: TGTGCCAGCACCCGGACAGGGGGCATGTTGATCCATGATACGCAGTATTTT. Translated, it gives CASTRTGGMLIHDTQYF.

As DNA, the CDR3 is TGTGCCAGCAGCCGACAGGCTGGCTCCTACGAGCAGTACTTC. This gives the protein CASSRQAGSYEQYF. The J gene is TRBJ2-7, the V gene TRBV28; TRBD1 is a possible D gene (6 bases). The CDR3 spans 14 residues. Per germline, CDR1 MDHEN and CDR2 SYDVKM. V lost 6 bases to trimming and J lost 0 bases, with 12 bases between them.

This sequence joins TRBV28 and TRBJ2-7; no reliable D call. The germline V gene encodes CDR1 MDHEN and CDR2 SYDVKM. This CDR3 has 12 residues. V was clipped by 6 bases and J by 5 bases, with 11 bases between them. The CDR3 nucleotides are TGTGCCAGCAGGACCCCGGCCGACGAGCAGTACTTC. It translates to CASRTPADEQYF.

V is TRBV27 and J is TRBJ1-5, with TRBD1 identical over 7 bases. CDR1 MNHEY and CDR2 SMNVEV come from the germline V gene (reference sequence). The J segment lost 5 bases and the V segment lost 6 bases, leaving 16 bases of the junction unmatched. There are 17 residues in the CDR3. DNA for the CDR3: TGTGCCAGCAGGTTCACAGGGGTGGCTGGGGGATATCAGCCCCAGCATTTT. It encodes CASRFTGVAGGYQPQHF.

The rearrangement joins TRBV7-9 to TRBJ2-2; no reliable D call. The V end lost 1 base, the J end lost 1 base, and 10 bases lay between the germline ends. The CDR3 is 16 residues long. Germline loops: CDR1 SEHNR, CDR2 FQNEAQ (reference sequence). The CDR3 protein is CASSLGGQKNTGELFF. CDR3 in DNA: TGTGCCAGCAGCTTAGGCGGTCAGAAGAACACCGGGGAGCTGTTTTTT.

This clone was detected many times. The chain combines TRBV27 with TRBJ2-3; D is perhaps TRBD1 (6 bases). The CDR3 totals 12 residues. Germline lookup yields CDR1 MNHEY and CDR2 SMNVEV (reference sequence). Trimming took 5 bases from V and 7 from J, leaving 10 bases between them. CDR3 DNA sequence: TGTGCCAGCAGTGTGGACAGAAATACGCAGTATTTT. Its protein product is CASSVDRNTQYF.

Written as DNA, the CDR3 is TGTGCCAGCAGCAGTGACAGGGGCGCCTACGAGCAGTACTTC. Translating it yields CASSSDRGAYEQYF. The chain recombines TRBV6-5 with TRBJ2-7; TRBD1 aligns across 8 bases. In germline, CDR1 is MNHEY, CDR2 SVGAGI. CDR3 length: 14 residues. V dropped 6 bases and J dropped 2; count of bases not matched to a gene: 6.

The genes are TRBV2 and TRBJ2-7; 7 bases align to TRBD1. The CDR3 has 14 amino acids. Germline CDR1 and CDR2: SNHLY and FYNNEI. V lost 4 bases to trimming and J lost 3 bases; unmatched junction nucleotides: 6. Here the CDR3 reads CASSVLGQIYEQYF. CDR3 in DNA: TGTGCCAGCAGTGTATTGGGACAGATCTACGAGCAGTACTTC.

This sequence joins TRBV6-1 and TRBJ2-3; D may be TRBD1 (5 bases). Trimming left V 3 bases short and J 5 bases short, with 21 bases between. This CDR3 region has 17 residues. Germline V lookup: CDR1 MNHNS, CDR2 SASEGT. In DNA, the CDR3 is TGTGCCAGCAGTGACGCTCAGGGTCGGAGAAGAATAGATACGCAGTATTTT. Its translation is CASSDAQGRRRIDTQYF.

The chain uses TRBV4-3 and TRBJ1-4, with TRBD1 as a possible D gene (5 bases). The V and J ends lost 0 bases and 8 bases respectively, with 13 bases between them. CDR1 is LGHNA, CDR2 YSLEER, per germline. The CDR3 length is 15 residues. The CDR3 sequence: CASSQDGRAGEKLFF. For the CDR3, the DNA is TGCGCCAGCAGCCAAGATGGCAGGGCAGGGGAAAAACTGTTTTTT.

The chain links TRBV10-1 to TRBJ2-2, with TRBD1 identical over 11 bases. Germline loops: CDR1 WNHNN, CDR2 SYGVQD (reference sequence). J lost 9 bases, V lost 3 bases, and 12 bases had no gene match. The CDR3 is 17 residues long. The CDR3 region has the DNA TGCGCCAGCAGTGATGCGGACAGGGGGCGATATTTCTGGGAGCTGTTTTTT. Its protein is CASSDADRGRYFWELFF.

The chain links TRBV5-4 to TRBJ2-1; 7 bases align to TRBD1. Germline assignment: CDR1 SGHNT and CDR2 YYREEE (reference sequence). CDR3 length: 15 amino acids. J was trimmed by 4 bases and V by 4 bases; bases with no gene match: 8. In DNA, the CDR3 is TGTGCCAGCAGCATAGACAGGGCCCTTTACAATGAGCAGTTCTTC. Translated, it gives CASSIDRALYNEQFF.

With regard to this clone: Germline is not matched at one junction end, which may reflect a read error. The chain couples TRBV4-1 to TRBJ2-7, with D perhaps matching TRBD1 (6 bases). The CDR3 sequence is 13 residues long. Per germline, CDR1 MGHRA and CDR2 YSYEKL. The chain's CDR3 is CASSQVPPTGILF. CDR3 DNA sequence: TGCGCCAGCAGCCAAGTCCCTCCAACAGGGATTTTGTTC.

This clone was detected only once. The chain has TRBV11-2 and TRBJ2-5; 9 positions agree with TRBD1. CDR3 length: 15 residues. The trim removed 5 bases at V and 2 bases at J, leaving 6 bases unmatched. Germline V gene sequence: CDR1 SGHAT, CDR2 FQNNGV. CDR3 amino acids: CASSDRGRKQETQYF. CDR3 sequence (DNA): TGTGCCAGCAGCGACAGGGGGAGGAAACAAGAGACCCAGTACTTC. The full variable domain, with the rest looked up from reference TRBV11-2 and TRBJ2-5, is EAGVAQSPRYKIIEKRQSVAFWCNPISGHATLYWYQQILGQGPKLLIQFQNNGVVDDSQLPKDRFSAERLKGVDSTLKIQPAKLEDSAVYLCASSDRGRKQETQYFGPGTRLLVL.

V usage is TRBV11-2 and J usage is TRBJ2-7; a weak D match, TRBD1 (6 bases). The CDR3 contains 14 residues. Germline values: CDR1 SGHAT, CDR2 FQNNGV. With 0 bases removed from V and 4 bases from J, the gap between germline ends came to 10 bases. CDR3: CASSLDAGVYEQYF. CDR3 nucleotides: TGTGCCAGCAGCTTAGACGCAGGGGTTTACGAGCAGTACTTC.

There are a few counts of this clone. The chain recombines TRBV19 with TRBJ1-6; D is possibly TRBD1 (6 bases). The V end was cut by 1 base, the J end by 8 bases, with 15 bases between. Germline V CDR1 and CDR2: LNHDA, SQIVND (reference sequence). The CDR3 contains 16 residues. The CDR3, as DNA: TGTGCCAGTAGTATAGCTCCCTCAGGGGCGGATTCACCCCTCCACTTT. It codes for CASSIAPSGADSPLHF.

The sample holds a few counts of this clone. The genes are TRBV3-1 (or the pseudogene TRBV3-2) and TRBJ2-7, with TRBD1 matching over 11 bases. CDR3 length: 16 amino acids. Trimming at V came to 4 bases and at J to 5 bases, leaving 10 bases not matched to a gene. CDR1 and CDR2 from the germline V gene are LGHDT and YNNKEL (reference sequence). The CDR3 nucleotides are TGTGCCAGCAGCCCCCTCTGGACAGGGGGCTTGCACGAGCAGTACTTC. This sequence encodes CASSPLWTGGLHEQYF.

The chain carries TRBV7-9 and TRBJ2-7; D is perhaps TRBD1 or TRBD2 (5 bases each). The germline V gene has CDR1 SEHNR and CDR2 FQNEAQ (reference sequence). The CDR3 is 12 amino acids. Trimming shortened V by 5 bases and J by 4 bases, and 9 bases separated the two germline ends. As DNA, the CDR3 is TGTGCCAGCAGCAGAGGGGTGTACGAGCAGTACTTC. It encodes CASSRGVYEQYF.

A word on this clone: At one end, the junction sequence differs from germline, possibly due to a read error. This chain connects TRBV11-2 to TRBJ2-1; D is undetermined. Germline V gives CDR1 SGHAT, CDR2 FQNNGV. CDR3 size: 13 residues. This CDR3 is CASTEFRYNGQFF. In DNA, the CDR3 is TGTGCCAGCACCGAGTTCCGCTACAATGGGCAGTTCTTC.

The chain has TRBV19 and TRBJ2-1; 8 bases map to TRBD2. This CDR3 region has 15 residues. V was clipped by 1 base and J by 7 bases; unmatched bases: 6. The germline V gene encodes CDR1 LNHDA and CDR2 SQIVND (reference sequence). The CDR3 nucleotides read TGTGCCAGTAGTATAGGGACTAGCAGTTATAATGAGCAGTTCTTC. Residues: CASSIGTSSYNEQFF.

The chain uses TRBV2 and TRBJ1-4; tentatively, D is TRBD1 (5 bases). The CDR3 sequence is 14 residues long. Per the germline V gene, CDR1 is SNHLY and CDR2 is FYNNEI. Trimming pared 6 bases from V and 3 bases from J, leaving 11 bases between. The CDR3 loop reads CASSLRGANEKLFF. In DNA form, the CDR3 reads TGTGCCAGCAGCCTCCGGGGGGCTAATGAAAAACTGTTTTTT.

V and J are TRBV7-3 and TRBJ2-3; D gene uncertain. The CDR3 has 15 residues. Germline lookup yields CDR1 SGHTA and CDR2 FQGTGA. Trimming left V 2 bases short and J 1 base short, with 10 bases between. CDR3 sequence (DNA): TGTGCCAGCAGCTTATACCCACAGCGCACAGATACGCAGTATTTT. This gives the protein CASSLYPQRTDTQYF.

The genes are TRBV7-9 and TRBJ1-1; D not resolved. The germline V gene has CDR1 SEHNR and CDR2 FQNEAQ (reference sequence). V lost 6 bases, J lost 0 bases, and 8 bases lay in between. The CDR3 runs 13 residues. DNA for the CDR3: TGTGCCAGCAGATCGATACTGAACACTGAAGCTTTCTTT. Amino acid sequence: CASRSILNTEAFF.

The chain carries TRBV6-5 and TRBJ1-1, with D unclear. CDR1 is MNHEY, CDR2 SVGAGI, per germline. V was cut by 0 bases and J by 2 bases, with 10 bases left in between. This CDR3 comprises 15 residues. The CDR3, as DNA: TGTGCCAGCAGTTACTCGAATGCGGGTAACACTGAAGCTTTCTTT. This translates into CASSYSNAGNTEAFF.

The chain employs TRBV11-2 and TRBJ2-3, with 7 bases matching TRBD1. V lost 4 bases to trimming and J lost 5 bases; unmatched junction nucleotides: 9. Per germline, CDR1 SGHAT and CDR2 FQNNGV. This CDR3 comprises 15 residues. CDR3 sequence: CASSSTTHRGDTQYF. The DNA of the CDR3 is TGTGCCAGCAGCTCTACCACTCACAGGGGAGATACGCAGTATTTT.

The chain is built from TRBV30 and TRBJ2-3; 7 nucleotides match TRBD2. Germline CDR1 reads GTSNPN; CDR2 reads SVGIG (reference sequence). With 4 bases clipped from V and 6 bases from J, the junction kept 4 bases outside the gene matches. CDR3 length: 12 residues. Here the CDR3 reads CAWTLGGDTQYF. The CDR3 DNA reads TGTGCCTGGACCCTGGGAGGGGATACGCAGTATTTT.

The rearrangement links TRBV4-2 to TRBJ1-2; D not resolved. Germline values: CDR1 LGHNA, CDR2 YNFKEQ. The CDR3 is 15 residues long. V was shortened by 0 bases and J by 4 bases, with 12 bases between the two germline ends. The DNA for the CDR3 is TGTGCCAGCAGCCAAGACTCCGGGAACCTCTATGGCTACACCTTC. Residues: CASSQDSGNLYGYTF.

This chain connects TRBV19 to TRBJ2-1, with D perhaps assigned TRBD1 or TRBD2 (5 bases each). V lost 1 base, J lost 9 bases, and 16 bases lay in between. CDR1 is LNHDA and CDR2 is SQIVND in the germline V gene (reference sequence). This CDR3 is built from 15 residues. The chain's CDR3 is CASSIAGAARGEQFF. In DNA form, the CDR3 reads TGTGCCAGTAGTATAGCCGGGGCCGCCCGCGGTGAGCAGTTCTTC.